This T cell receptor (beta chain) was obtained from a study of OX40 agonist ivuxolimab in advanced cancers. Study in general: The treatment was a fully human IgG2 OX40 agonist, ivuxolimab. Patients with prior anti-PD-1, anti-PD-L1 or anti-CTLA-4 therapy were eligible; 40% to 45% had some. With a range of roughly 20 to 80, age averaged about 59 years, and 70% to 85% were male.

This CDR3 has 13 residues. Trimming cost V 5 bases and J 1 base, with 11 bases left between them. The V gene's germline CDR1 is GTSNPN and CDR2 SVGIG (reference sequence). Assay: immunoSEQ multiplex PCR; the TCRdb copy retains only in-frame clones and omits some. The data show 20,000 to 25,000 clones, with about 83% seen just once and roughly a fifth held by the top ten. This sample comprised CD4+ or CD8+ T cells sorted from blood, obtained in a trial of the OX40 agonist ivuxolimab. This clonotype was sampled from an adult with an advanced solid tumor such as melanoma, head and neck, liver or kidney cancer. The chain carries TRBV30 and TRBJ1-1; no definite D call. In DNA, the CDR3 is TGTGCCTGGTATGGGGTCCCGAACACTGAAGCTTTCTTT. Translating it yields CAWYGVPNTEAFF.